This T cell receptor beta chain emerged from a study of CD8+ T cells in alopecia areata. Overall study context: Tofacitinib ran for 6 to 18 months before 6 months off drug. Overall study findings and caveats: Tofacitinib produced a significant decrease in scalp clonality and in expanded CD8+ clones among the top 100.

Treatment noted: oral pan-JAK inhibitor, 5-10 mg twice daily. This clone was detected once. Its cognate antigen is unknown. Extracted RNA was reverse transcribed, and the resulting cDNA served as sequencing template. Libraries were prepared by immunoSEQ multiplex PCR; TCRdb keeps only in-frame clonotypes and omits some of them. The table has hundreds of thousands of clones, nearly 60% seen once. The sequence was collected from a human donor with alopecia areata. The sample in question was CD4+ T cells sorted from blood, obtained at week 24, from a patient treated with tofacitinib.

The CDR3 DNA sequence: TGTGCCTCCCACGGGGCAGGGGGCTACGAGCAGTACTTC. It codes for CASHGAGGYEQYF. The chain couples TRBV13 to TRBJ2-7, with 7 nucleotides matching TRBD1. Germline CDR1 is PRHDT and CDR2 is FYEKMQ (reference sequence). This CDR3 comprises 13 residues. J was trimmed by 3 bases and V by 11 bases; bases with no gene match: 10.